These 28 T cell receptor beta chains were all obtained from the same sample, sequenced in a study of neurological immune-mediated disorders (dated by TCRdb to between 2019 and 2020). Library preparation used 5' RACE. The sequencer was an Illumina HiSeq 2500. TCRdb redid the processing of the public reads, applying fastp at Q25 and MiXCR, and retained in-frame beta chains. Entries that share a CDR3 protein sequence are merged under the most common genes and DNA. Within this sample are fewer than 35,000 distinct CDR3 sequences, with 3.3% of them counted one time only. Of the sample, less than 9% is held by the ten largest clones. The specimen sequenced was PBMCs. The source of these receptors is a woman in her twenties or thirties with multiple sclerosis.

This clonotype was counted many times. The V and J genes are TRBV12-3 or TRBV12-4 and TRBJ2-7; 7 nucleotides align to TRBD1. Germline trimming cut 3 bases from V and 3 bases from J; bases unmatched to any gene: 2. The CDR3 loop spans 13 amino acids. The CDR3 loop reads CASSLGQLYEQYF. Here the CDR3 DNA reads TGTGCCAGCAGTTTGGGACAGCTCTACGAGCAGTACTTC.

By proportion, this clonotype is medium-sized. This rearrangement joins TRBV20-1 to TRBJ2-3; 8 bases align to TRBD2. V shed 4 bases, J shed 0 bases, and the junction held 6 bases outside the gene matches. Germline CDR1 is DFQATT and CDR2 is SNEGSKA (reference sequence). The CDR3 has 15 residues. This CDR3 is CSATETSGSTDTQYF. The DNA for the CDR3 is TGCAGTGCTACGGAAACTAGCGGAAGCACAGATACGCAGTATTTT.

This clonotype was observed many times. Written as DNA, the CDR3 is TGTGCCAGTAGTATAGCCACGGCAGCGAGGCACACTGAAGCTTTCTTT. Amino acids: CASSIATAARHTEAFF. This chain links TRBV19 with TRBJ1-1; D gene uncertain. CDR3 length equals 16 residues. V lost 1 base, J lost 3 bases, and 15 bases lay in between. Germline V gene data show CDR1 as LNHDA and CDR2 as SQIVND (reference sequence).

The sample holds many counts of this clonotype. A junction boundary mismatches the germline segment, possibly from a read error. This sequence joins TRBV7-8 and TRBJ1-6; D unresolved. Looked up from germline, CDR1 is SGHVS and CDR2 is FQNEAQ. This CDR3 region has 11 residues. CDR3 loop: CASSLGSPLNF. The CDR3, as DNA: TGTGCCAGCAGCTTGGGATCACCCCTCAACTTT.

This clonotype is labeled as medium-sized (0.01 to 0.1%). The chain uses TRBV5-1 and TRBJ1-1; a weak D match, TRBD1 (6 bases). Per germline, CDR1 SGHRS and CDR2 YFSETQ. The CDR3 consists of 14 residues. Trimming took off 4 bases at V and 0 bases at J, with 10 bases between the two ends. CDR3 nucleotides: TGCGCCAGCAGCCCGCGGGACATGAACACTGAAGCTTTCTTT. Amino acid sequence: CASSPRDMNTEAFF. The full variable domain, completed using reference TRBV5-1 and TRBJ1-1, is KAGVTQTPRYLIKTRGQQVTLSCSPISGHRSVSWYQQTPGQGLQFLFEYFSETQRNKGNFPGRFSGRQFSNSRSEMNVSTLELGDSALYLCASSPRDMNTEAFFGQGTRLTVV.

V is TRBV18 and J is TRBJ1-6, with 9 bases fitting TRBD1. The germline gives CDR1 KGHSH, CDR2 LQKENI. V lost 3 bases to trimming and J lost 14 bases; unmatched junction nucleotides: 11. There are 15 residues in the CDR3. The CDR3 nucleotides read TGTGCCAGCTCACCTGGGGGACAGGGTTCCTCTTCCCTCCACTTT. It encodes CASSPGGQGSSSLHF.

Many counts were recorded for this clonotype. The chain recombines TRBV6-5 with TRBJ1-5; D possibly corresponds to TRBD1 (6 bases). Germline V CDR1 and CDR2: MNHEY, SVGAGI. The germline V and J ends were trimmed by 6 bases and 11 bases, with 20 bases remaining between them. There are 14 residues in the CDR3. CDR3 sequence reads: CASRAGLAPGAQHF. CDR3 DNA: TGTGCCAGCAGAGCAGGGTTGGCCCCAGGGGCCCAGCATTTT.

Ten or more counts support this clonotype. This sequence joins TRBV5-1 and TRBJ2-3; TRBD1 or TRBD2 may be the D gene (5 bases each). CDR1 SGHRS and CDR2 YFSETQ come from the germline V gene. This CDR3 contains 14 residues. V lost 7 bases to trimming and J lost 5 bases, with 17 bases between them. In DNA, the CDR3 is TGCGCCAGCCGTCCGGGACCATACGAAGATACGCAGTATTTT. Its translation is CASRPGPYEDTQYF.

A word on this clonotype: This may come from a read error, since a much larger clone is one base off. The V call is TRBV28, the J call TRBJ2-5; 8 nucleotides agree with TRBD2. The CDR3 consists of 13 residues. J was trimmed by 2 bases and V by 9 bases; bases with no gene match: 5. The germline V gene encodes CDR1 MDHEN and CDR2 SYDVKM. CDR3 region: CASTGGTQETQYF. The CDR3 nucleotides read TGTGCCAGTACGGGAGGGACACAAGAGACCCAGTACTTC.

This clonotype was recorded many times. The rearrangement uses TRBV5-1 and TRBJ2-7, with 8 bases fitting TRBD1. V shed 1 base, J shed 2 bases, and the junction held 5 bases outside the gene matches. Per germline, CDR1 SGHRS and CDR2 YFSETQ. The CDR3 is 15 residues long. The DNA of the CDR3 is TGCGCCAGCAGCTTGATCCAGGGGGCTACCTACGAGCAGTACTTC. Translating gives CASSLIQGATYEQYF.

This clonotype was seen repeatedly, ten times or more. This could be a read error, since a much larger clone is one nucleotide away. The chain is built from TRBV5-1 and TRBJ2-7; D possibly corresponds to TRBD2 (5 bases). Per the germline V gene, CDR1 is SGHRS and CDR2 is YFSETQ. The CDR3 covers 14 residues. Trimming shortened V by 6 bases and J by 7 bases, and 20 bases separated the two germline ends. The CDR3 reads CASMGGLDPQEQYF. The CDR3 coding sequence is TGCGCCAGCATGGGCGGGCTAGACCCCCAAGAGCAGTACTTC.

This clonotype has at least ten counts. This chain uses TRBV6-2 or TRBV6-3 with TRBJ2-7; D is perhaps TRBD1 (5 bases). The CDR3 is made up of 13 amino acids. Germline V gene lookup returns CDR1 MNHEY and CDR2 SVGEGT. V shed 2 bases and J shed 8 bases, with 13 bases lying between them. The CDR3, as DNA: TGTGCCAGCAGTTACGTCAGGGTTTGGAAGCAGTACTTC. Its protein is CASSYVRVWKQYF.

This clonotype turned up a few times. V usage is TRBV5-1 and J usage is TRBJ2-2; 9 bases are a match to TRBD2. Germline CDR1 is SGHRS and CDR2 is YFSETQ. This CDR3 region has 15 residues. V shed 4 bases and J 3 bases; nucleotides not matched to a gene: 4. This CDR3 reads CASSATSGHTGELFF. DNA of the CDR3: TGCGCCAGCAGCGCGACTAGCGGACACACCGGGGAGCTGTTTTTT.

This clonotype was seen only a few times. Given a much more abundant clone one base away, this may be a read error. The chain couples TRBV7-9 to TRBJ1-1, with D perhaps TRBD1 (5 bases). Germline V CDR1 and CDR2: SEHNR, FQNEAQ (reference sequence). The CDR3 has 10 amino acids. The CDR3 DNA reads TGTGCCAGAAGCTTAAGGGGAGCTTTCTTT. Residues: CARSLRGAFF.

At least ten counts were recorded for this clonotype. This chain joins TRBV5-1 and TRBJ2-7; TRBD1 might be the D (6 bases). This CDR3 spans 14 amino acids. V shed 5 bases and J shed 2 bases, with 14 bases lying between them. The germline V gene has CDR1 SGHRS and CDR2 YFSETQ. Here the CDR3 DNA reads TGCGCCAGCAGGGGGGCTGTAGACACCTACGAGCAGTACTTC. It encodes CASRGAVDTYEQYF.

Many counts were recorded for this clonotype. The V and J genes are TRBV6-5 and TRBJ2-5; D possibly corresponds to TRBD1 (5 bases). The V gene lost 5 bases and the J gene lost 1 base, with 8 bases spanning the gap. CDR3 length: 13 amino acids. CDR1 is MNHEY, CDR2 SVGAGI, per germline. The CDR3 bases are TGTGCCAGCAGTCCGACAGTCCAAGAGACCCAGTACTTC. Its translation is CASSPTVQETQYF.

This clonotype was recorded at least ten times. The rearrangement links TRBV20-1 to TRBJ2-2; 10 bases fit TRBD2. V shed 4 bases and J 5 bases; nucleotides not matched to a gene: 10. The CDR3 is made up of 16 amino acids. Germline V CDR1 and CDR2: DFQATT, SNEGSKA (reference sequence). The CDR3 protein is CSATPLAGDVTGELFF. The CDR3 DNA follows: TGCAGTGCTACACCCCTAGCGGGAGACGTAACCGGGGAGCTGTTTTTT.

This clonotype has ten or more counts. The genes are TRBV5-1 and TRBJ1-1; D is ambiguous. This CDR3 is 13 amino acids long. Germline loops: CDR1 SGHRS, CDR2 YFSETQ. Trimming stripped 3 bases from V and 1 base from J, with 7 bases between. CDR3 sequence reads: CASSSQANTEAFF. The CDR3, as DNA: TGCGCCAGCAGCTCTCAGGCGAACACTGAAGCTTTCTTT.

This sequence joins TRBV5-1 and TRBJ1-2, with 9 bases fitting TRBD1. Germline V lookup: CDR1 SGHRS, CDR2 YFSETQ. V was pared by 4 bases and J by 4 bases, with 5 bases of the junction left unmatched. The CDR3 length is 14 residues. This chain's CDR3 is CASSPGQGTYGYTF. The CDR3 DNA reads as TGCGCCAGCAGCCCCGGACAGGGGACCTATGGCTACACCTTC.

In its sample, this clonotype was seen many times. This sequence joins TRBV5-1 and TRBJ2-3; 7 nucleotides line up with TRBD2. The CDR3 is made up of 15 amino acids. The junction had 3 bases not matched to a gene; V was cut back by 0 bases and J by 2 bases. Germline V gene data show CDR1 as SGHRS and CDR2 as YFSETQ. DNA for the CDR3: TGCGCCAGCAGCTTGGGGACTAGGGTCACAGATACGCAGTATTTT. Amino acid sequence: CASSLGTRVTDTQYF.

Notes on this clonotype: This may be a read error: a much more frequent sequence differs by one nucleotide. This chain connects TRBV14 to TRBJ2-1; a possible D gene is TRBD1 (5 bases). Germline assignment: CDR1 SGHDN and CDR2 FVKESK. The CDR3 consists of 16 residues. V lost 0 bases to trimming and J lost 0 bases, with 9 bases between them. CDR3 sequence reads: CASSQEGRISYNEQFF. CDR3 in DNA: TGTGCCAGCAGCCAAGAGGGGCGCATCTCCTACAATGAGCAGTTCTTC.

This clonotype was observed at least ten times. CDR3 amino acids: CASSLGNGRLFF. DNA for the CDR3: TGCGCCAGCAGCTTAGGTAATGGACGGCTGTTCTTC. The chain joins TRBV5-1 to TRBJ2-1, with D unresolved. The ends were cut back, 2 bases at V and 15 bases at J, with 15 bases in the middle. Germline V gene data show CDR1 as SGHRS and CDR2 as YFSETQ. This CDR3 region has 12 residues.

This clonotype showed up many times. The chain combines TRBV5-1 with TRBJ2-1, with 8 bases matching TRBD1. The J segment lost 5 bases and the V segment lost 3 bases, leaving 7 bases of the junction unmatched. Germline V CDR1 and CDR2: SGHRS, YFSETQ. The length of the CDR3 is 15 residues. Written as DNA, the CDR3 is TGCGCCAGCAGCTCCACGGACAGGGCAAACAATGAGCAGTTCTTC. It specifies CASSSTDRANNEQFF.

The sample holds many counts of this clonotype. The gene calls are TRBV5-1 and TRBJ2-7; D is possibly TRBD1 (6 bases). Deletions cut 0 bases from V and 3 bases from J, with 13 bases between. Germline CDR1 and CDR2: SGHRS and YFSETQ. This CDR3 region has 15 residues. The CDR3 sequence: CASSLGAGAFYEQYF. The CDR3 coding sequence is TGCGCCAGCAGCTTGGGTGCAGGGGCTTTCTACGAGCAGTACTTC.

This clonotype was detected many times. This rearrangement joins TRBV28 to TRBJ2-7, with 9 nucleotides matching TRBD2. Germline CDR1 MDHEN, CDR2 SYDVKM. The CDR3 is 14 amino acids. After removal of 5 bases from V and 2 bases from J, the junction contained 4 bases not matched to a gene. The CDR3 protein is CASSELAGTYEQYF. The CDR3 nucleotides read TGTGCCAGCAGTGAGCTAGCGGGGACCTACGAGCAGTACTTC.

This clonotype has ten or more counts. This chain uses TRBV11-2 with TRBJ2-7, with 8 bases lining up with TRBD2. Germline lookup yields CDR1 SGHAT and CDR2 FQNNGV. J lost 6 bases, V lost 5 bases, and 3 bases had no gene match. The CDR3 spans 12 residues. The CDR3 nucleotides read TGTGCCAGCAGCCACGGGAGGGCCGAGCAGTACTTC. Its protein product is CASSHGRAEQYF.

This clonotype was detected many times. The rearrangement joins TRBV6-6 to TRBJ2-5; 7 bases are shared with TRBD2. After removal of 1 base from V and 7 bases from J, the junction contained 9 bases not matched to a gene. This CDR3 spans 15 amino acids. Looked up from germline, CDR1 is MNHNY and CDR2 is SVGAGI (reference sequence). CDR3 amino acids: CASSYWEAGEGTQYF. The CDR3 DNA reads TGTGCCAGCAGTTACTGGGAGGCGGGAGAGGGGACCCAGTACTTC.

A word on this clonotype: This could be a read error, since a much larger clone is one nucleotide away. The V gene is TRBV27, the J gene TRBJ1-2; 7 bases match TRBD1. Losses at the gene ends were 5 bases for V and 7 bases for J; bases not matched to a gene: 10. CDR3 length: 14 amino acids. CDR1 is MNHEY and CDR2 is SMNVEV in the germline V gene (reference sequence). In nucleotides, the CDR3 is TGTGCCAGCAGTCCGGCCTTACAGGGGTCTGGCTACACCTTC. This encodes CASSPALQGSGYTF.